The 16 T cell receptor beta chains below were found in one sample sequenced in a study of identifying expanded T cells in peripheral blood (dated by TCRdb to the late 2010s). The library was prepared using the immunoSEQ multiplex PCR assay. Drawn from immuneACCESS, this table holds only the in-frame rearrangements with V and J called that TCRdb kept. Clones are partly lost; checked studies trace under half to an unresolved V gene and leave the rest unexplained. Across this sample there are under 150,000 clones, with roughly 90% seen only once. The ten largest clones take up 7% to 10% of the sample. The sequenced material came from blood. The receptors shown here come from a person between 18 and 75 years old in good health.

The chain is built from TRBV28 and TRBJ2-5; tentative D call: TRBD1 (6 bases). With 3 bases removed from V and 1 base from J, the gap between germline ends came to 12 bases. This CDR3 spans 15 amino acids. Germline lookup yields CDR1 MDHEN and CDR2 SYDVKM. CDR3 in DNA: TGTGCCAGCAGTTTTCCCGGACAGACCCAAGAGACCCAGTACTTC. It yields the protein CASSFPGQTQETQYF.

The count of this clone is one. The chain has TRBV6-1 and TRBJ2-4, with TRBD2 as a possible D gene (7 bases). This CDR3 has 13 residues. The V end was cut by 0 bases, the J end by 12 bases, with 12 bases between. Germline V CDR1 and CDR2: MNHNS, SASEGT. The CDR3, as DNA: TGTGCCAGCAGTGAAGCCGGGCGGGGGCCTCAGTACTTC. This gives the protein CASSEAGRGPQYF.

The chain has TRBV19 and TRBJ1-2; a weak D match, TRBD1 (5 bases). From germline, CDR1 is LNHDA and CDR2 SQIVND (reference sequence). V was pared by 1 base and J by 8 bases, with 8 bases between. The CDR3 runs to 12 residues. In DNA form, the CDR3 reads TGTGCCAGTAGTATAGGAGGGGTCGGCTACACCTTC. Translation gives CASSIGGVGYTF.

On this clone: A junction boundary mismatches the germline segment, possibly from a read error. The chain uses TRBV7-9 and TRBJ2-2, with D possibly being TRBD1 or TRBD2 (5 bases each). Germline V gives CDR1 SEHNR, CDR2 FQNEAQ (reference sequence). CDR3 size: 11 residues. In DNA, the CDR3 is TGTGCCAGCAACAATAAGGGACCGTTGCTTTTC. This encodes CASNNKGPLLF.

J is TRBJ2-3 and V is TRBV13; 7 nucleotides line up with TRBD2. The CDR3 sequence is 16 residues long. Germline CDR1 is PRHDT and CDR2 is FYEKMQ (reference sequence). CDR3 loop: CATAGTNPRSTDTQYF. The CDR3 DNA is TGTGCTACTGCCGGGACTAATCCCCGGAGCACAGATACGCAGTATTTT.

The V and J genes are TRBV7-8 and TRBJ1-4; possibly TRBD1 for D (5 bases). V was pared by 4 bases and J by 5 bases, with 14 bases between. This CDR3 is built from 15 residues. The germline V gene has CDR1 SGHVS and CDR2 FQNEAQ. This chain's CDR3 is CASSSLGQENEKLFF. The DNA for the CDR3 is TGTGCCAGCAGCTCCCTGGGGCAGGAAAATGAAAAACTGTTTTTT.

This chain connects TRBV9 to TRBJ2-5, with D hard to call. CDR1 and CDR2 from the germline V gene are SGDLS and YYNGEE. CDR3 length: 14 amino acids. V was pared by 3 bases and J by 2 bases, with 11 bases between. The CDR3 here is CASSADSVQETQYF. CDR3 sequence (DNA): TGTGCCAGCAGCGCCGACTCGGTGCAAGAGACCCAGTACTTC.

This chain links TRBV6-6 with TRBJ1-3, with 8 nucleotides matching TRBD1. The CDR3 extends over 14 amino acids. Germline-derived CDR1 and CDR2 are MNHNY and SVGAGI (reference sequence). V dropped 5 bases and J dropped 4; count of bases not matched to a gene: 4. The DNA for the CDR3 is TGTGCCAGCAGTAGGACAGGGTACGGAAACACCATATATTTT. This sequence encodes CASSRTGYGNTIYF.

The gene calls are TRBV7-2 and TRBJ2-3, with no clear D. Trimming removed 0 bases from V and 0 bases from J, with 7 bases in between. The length of the CDR3 is 15 residues. Per germline, CDR1 SGHTA and CDR2 FQGNSA. CDR3 nucleotide sequence: TGTGCCAGCAGCTTAGCCAGACTTAGCACAGATACGCAGTATTTT. Translated, it gives CASSLARLSTDTQYF. The variable domain in full, completed from reference TRBV7-2 and TRBJ2-3, reads GAGVSQSPSNKVTEKGKDVELRCDPISGHTALYWYRQSLGQGLEFLIYFQGNSAPDKSGLPSDRFSAERTGGSVSTLTIQRTQQEDSAVYLCASSLARLSTDTQYFGPGTRLTVL.

The V call is TRBV4-1, the J call TRBJ2-3; a weak D match, TRBD1 (6 bases). V dropped 4 bases and J dropped 4 bases, with 12 bases sitting between them. Looked up from germline, CDR1 is MGHRA and CDR2 is YSYEKL. There are 14 residues in the CDR3. The CDR3 loop is CASSPSGVPDTQYF. DNA of the CDR3: TGCGCCAGCAGCCCCTCAGGGGTCCCAGATACGCAGTATTTT.

The rearrangement joins TRBV10-1 to TRBJ2-1; the D gene could be TRBD1 or TRBD2 (5 bases each). The germline V and J ends were trimmed by 5 bases and 10 bases, with 18 bases remaining between them. Germline V lookup: CDR1 WNHNN, CDR2 SYGVQD (reference sequence). The CDR3 extends over 14 amino acids. Here the CDR3 DNA reads TGCGCCAGCAGTAAGAGGGACCTACGATGGGAGCAGTTCTTC. Translated: CASSKRDLRWEQFF.

The chain uses TRBV10-1 and TRBJ1-1, with no clear D. The germline V gene has CDR1 WNHNN and CDR2 SYGVQD (reference sequence). The CDR3 spans 13 residues. Trimming took off 2 bases at V and 8 bases at J, with 12 bases between the two ends. CDR3 bases: TGCGCCAGCAGTGAGGGGCCCTCTGAGGAAGCTTTCTTT. Protein product: CASSEGPSEEAFF.

J is TRBJ2-5 and V is TRBV11-3; D remains unclear. This CDR3 region has 13 residues. The V gene's germline CDR1 is SGHNT and CDR2 YENEEA. Trimming left V 4 bases short and J 2 bases short, with 8 bases between. As DNA, the CDR3 is TGTGCCAGCAGCTCAGGTTGGCAAGAGACCCAGTACTTC. Amino acids: CASSSGWQETQYF.

This clone was picked up a small number of times. The chain couples TRBV28 to TRBJ2-1; 8 nucleotides agree with TRBD1. V was pared by 4 bases and J by 4 bases, with 3 bases of the junction left unmatched. Germline CDR1 MDHEN, CDR2 SYDVKM. The CDR3 covers 14 residues. This chain's CDR3 is CASSSRDRYNEQFF. The CDR3 nucleotides read TGTGCCAGCAGTTCCCGGGACAGGTACAATGAGCAGTTCTTC.

This chain joins TRBV11-3 and TRBJ2-3; the D gene is possibly TRBD1 (6 bases). CDR1 and CDR2 (germline): SGHNT, YENEEA. The CDR3 loop spans 14 amino acids. Deletions cut 2 bases from V and 4 bases from J, with 10 bases between. The CDR3 bases are TGTGCCAGCAGCTTACATCAGGGGTCAGATACGCAGTATTTT. Protein product: CASSLHQGSDTQYF.

The chain carries TRBV6-5 and TRBJ2-2; TRBD1 is a possible D gene (6 bases). The germline CDR1 and CDR2 sequences are MNHEY and SVGAGI. Between the trimmed V and J ends, which lost 5 bases and 8 bases, there was a span of 15 bases. The CDR3 has 14 residues. This CDR3 reads CASSGYRVEGELFF. The CDR3 DNA sequence: TGTGCCAGCAGTGGTTACAGGGTAGAGGGGGAGCTGTTTTTT.